This T cell receptor beta chain derives from a study of cytomegalovirus exposure and HLA in healthy donors. Study-level background: The 600 to 800 first-cohort repertoires shared a platform with the 130 or so validation repertoires, as reported in a later analysis.

The assay was immunoSEQ multiplex PCR, and TCRdb's table has in-frame clones only and misses some. The table lists about 160,000 clones, 65% to 90% of them singletons, with 2% to 2.5% in the top ten. Germline CDR1 MNHEY, CDR2 SVGAGI. Trimming took off 10 bases at V and 0 bases at J, with 15 bases between the two ends. The CDR3 is 14 amino acids. The receptor was isolated from a woman aged 18-29 years in good health and CMV-seronegative. Sequenced: PBMCs. This sequence joins TRBV6-5 and TRBJ1-1, with D perhaps TRBD1 (6 bases). The CDR3 is CATRPQGLNTEAFF. The CDR3 DNA reads TGTGCCACCCGCCCACAGGGTCTGAACACTGAAGCTTTCTTT.